The source of this T cell receptor (beta chain) is a study of blood T cell repertoires in COVID-19. Study overall: From T cells, B-cell-depleted T cells, or PBMCs came the material, which was cDNA or gDNA.

Living in about two dozen US areas, the participants were between 18 and 89 years of age. Researchers sorted participants into cohorts using their self-reported clinical history. Trimming removed 4 bases from V and 2 bases from J, with 11 bases in between. The CDR3 consists of 14 residues. Germline V gene lookup returns CDR1 MNHEY and CDR2 SVGAGI. In the authors' workflow: Reference gene primer amplification gave nucleated cell count estimates. Data came from immunoSEQ multiplex PCR; TCRdb stores just in-frame clones and leaves some out. D and trimming were read from the DNA, whereas the V and J calls and clone size are those reported in that table. Altogether about 210,000 clones are present, around 90% being singletons, with the ten largest covering 10% to 13%.

This rearrangement joins TRBV6-5 to TRBJ1-1; weak D call: TRBD1 (6 bases). This TCR derives from a man aged 18 to 30 with acute COVID-19. Material: PBMCs or T cells enriched from blood (not recorded which). CDR3 loop: CASSWQGHNTEAFF. In DNA form, the CDR3 reads TGTGCCAGCAGTTGGCAGGGGCATAACACTGAAGCTTTCTTT.